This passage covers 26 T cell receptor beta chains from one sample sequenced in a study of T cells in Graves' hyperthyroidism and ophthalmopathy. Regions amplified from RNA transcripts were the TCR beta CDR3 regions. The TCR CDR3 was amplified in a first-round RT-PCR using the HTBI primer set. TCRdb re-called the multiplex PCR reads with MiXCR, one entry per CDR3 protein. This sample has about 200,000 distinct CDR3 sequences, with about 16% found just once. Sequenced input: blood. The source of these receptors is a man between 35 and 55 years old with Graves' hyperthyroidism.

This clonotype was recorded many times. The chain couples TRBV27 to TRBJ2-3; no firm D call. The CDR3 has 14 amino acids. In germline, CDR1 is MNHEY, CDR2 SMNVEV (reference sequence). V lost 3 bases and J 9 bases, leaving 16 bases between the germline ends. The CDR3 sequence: CASSLTSLHLTQYF. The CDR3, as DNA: TGTGCCAGCAGTTTGACCTCACTCCACTTAACGCAGTATTTT.

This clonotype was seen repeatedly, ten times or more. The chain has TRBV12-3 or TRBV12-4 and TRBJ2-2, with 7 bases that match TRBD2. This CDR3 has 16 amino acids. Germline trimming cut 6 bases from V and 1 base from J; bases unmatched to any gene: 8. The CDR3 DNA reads TGTGCCAGCAGCCCTACGGGGGGAATGAACACCGGGGAGCTGTTTTTT. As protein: CASSPTGGMNTGELFF.

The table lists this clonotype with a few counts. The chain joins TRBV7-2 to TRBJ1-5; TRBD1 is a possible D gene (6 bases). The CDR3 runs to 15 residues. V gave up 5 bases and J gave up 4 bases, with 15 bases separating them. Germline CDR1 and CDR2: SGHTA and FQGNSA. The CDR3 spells CASSQDKGGNQPQHF. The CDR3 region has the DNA TGTGCCAGCAGCCAAGATAAAGGGGGGAATCAGCCCCAGCATTTT.

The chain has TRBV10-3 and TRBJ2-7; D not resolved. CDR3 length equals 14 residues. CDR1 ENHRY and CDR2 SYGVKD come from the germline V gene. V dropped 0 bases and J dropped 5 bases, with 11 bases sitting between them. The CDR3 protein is CAISESPPPHEQYF. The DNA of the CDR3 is TGTGCCATCAGTGAGTCGCCCCCCCCCCACGAGCAGTACTTC.

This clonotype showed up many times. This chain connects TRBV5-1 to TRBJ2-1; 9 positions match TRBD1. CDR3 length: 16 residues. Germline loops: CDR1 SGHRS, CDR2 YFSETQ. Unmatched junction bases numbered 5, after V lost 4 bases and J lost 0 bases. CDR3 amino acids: CASSGQTGGSYNEQFF. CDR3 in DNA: TGCGCCAGCAGCGGACAGACAGGGGGCTCCTACAATGAGCAGTTCTTC.

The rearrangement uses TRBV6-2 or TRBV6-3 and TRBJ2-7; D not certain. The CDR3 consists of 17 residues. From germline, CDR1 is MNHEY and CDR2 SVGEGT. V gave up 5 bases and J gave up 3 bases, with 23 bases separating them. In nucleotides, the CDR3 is TGTGCCAGCAGTCACGATCGGGTAGATCCGGTTATCTACGAGCAGTACTTC. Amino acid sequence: CASSHDRVDPVIYEQYF.

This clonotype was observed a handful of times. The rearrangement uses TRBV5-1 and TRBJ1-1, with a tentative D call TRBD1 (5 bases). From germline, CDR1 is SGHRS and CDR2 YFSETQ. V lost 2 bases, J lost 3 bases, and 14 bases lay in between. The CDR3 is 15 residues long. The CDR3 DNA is TGCGCCAGCAGCTTAGAGACCGGGGCGTACACTGAAGCTTTCTTT. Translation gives CASSLETGAYTEAFF.

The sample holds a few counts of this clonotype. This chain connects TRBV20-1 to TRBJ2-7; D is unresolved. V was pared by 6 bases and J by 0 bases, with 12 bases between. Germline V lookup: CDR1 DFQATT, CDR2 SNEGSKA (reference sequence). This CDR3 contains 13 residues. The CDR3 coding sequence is TGCAGTGCGCGAGACTGGAGCTCCTACGAGCAGTACTTC. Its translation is CSARDWSSYEQYF.

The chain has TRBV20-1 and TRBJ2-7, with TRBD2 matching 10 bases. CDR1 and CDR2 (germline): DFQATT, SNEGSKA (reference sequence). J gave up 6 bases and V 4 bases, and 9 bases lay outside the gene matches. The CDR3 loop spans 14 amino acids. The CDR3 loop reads CSAIPSGSLAEQYF. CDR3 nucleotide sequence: TGCAGTGCTATACCTAGCGGGAGCTTAGCCGAGCAGTACTTC.

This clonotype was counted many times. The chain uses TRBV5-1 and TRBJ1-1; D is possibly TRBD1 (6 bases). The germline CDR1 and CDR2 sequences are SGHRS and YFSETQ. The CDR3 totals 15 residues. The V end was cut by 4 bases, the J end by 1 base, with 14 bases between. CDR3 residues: CASSLLGGENTEAFF. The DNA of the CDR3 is TGCGCCAGCAGCCTCTTAGGGGGGGAGAACACTGAAGCTTTCTTT.

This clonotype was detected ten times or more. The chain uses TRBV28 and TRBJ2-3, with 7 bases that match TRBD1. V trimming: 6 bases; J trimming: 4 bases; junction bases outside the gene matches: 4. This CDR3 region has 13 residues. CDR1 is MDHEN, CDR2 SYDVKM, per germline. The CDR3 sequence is CASSKTGADTQYF. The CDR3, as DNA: TGTGCCAGCAGCAAAACAGGGGCAGATACGCAGTATTTT.

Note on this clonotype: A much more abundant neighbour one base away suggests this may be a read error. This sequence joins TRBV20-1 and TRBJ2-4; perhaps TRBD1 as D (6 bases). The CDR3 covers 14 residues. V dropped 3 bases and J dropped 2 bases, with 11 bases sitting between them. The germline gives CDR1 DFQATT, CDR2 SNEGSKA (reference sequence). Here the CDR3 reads CSASSGATKNIQYF. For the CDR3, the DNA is TGCAGTGCTAGTTCAGGGGCCACCAAAAACATTCAGTACTTC.

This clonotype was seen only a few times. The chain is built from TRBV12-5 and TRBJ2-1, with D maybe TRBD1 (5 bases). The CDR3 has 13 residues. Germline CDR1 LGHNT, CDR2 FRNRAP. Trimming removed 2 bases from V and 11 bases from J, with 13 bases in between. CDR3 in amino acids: CASGLSTEPKQFF. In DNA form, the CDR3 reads TGTGCTAGTGGTTTGTCGACAGAACCGAAGCAGTTCTTC.

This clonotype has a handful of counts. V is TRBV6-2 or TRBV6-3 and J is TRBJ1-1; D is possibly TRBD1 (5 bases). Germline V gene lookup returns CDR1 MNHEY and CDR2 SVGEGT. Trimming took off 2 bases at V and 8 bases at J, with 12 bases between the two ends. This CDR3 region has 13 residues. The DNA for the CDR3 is TGTGCCAGCAGTTACGTGGTAGGGACGGAAGCTTTCTTT. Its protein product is CASSYVVGTEAFF.

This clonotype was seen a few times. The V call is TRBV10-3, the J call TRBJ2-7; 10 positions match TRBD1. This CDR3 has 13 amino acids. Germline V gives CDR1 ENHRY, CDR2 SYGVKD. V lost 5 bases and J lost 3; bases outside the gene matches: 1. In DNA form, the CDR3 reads TGTGCCATCAGTCGGACAGGGGGCTACGAGCAGTACTTC. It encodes CAISRTGGYEQYF.

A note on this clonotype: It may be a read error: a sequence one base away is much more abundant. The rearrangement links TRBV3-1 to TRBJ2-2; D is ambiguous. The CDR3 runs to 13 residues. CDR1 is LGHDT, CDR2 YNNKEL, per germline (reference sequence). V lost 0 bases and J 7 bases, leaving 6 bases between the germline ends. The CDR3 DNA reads TGTGCCAGCAGCCAAGAGGGGAACGGGGAGCTGTTTTTT. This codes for CASSQEGNGELFF.

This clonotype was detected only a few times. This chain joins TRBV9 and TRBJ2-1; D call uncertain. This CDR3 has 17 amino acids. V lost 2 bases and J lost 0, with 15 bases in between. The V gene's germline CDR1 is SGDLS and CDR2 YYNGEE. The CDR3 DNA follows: TGTGCCAGCAGCGTCTTCGCACTCGTAAGCTCCTACAATGAGCAGTTCTTC. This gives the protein CASSVFALVSSYNEQFF.

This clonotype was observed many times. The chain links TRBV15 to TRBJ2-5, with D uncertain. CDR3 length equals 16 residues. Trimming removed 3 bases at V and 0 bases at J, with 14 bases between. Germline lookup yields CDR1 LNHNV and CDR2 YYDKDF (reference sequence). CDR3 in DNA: TGTGCCACCAGCAGTGTTAAGACCGTGTACCAAGAGACCCAGTACTTC. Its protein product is CATSSVKTVYQETQYF.

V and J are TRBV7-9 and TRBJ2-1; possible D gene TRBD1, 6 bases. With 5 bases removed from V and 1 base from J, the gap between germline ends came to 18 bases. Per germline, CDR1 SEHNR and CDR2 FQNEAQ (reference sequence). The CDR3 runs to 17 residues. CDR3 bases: TGTGCCAGCAGCCCGCAGACAGGTTGGGGATCCTACAATGAGCAGTTCTTC. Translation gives CASSPQTGWGSYNEQFF.

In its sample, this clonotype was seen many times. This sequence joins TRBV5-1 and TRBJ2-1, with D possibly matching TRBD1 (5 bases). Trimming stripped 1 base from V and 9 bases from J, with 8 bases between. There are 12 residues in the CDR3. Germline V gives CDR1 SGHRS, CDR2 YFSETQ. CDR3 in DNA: TGCGCCAGCAGCTTGTCAGGGTCTGAGCAGTTCTTC. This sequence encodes CASSLSGSEQFF.

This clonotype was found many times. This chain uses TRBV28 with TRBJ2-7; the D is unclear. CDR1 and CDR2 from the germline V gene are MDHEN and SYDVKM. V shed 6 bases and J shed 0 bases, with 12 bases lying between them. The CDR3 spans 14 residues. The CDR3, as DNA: TGTGCCAGCAGCCCCTTAACAGACTCCTACGAGCAGTACTTC. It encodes CASSPLTDSYEQYF. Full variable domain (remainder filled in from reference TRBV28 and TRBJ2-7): DVKVTQSSRYLVKRTGEKVFLECVQDMDHENMFWYRQDPGLGLRLIYFSYDVKMKEKGDIPEGYSVSREKKERFSLILESASTNQTSMYLCASSPLTDSYEQYFGPGTRLTVT.

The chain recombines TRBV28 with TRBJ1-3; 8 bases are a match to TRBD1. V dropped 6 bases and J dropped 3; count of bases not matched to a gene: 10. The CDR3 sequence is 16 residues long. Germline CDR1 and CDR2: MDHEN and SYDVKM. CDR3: CASSLTGVRSGNTIYF. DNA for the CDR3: TGTGCCAGCAGCTTGACAGGGGTTCGGAGTGGAAACACCATATATTTT.

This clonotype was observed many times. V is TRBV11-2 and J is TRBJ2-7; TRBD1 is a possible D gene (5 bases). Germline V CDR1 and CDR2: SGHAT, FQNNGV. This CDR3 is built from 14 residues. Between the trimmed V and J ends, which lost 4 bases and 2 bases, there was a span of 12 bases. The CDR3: CASSSPGYTYEQYF. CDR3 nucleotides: TGTGCCAGCAGCTCACCAGGGTACACCTACGAGCAGTACTTC.

In nucleotides, the CDR3 is TGTGCCAGCAGTTTCGGCTCCCCTTCACCCCTCCACTTT. Protein: CASSFGSPSPLHF. This rearrangement joins TRBV12-3 or TRBV12-4 to TRBJ1-6, with D unresolved. This CDR3 is 13 amino acids long. Trimming left V 3 bases short and J 9 bases short, with 9 bases between.

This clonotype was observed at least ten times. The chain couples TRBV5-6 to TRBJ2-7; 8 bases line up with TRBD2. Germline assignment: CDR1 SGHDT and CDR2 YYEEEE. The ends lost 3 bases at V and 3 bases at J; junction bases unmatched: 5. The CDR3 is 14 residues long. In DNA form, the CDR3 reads TGTGCCAGCAGCTCCACGGGGGGGTACTACGAGCAGTACTTC. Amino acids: CASSSTGGYYEQYF.

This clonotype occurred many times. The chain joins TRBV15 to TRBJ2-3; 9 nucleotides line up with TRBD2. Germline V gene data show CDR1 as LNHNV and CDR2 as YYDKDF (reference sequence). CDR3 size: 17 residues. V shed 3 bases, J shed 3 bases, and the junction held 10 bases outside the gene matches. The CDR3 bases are TGTGCCACCAGCAGCGATTCTCTAGCGGGGAGGACAGATACGCAGTATTTT. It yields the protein CATSSDSLAGRTDTQYF. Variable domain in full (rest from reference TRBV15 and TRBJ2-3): DAMVIQNPRYQVTQFGKPVTLSCSQTLNHNVMYWYQQKSSQAPKLLFHYYDKDFNNEADTPDNFQSRRPNTSFCFLDIRSPGLGDTAMYLCATSSDSLAGRTDTQYFGPGTRLTVL.